These 20 T cell receptor beta chains share one sample of origin, sequenced in a study of Graves' ophthalmopathy and Graves' hyperthyroidism. Amplified material comprised TCR beta CDR3 regions derived from RNA transcripts. HTBI primers were employed in first-round RT-PCR, then a second-round multiplex PCR followed. From the multiplex PCR reads, TCRdb called clonotypes with MiXCR, one entry per CDR3 protein. The table includes approximately 700,000 distinct CDR3 sequences, about two fifths detected once. Specimen: peripheral blood. These receptor sequences come from an adult man with Graves' ophthalmopathy.

This clonotype was counted many times. This chain joins TRBV7-9 and TRBJ1-6; TRBD1 agrees at 7 bases. Germline CDR1 is SEHNR and CDR2 is FQNEAQ (reference sequence). Trimming removed 6 bases from V and 9 bases from J; junction bases left unmatched: 17. This CDR3 is 17 amino acids long. As DNA, the CDR3 is TGTGCCAGCAGGGGGCGGGAACAGGGGATCGTCGGTTCACCCCTCCACTTT. It is translated as CASRGREQGIVGSPLHF.

In its sample, this clonotype was seen many times. This rearrangement joins TRBV7-3 to TRBJ2-5; weak D call: TRBD2 (6 bases). Germline CDR1 and CDR2: SGHTA and FQGTGA. This CDR3 is built from 15 residues. V was pared by 2 bases and J by 2 bases, with 12 bases between. CDR3: CASSLGRGRQETQYF. As DNA, the CDR3 is TGTGCCAGCAGCTTAGGACGGGGGAGGCAAGAGACCCAGTACTTC.

This chain uses TRBV7-2 with TRBJ1-4; D possibly corresponds to TRBD1 (5 bases). Deletions cut 2 bases from V and 8 bases from J, with 15 bases between. CDR3 size: 15 residues. Germline V gene sequence: CDR1 SGHTA, CDR2 FQGNSA. The CDR3 loop reads CASSLIRPGDEKLFF. The CDR3 nucleotides are TGTGCCAGCAGCTTAATAAGGCCCGGGGACGAAAAACTGTTTTTT.

Points on this clonotype: A read error may be the cause here, since a much bigger clone is one base away. The V and J genes are TRBV12-5 and TRBJ2-7, with TRBD2 as a possible D gene (6 bases). The ends were cut back, 9 bases at V and 6 bases at J, with 18 bases in the middle. This CDR3 comprises 13 residues. The germline V gene has CDR1 LGHNT and CDR2 FRNRAP. The CDR3 loop is CASQPRDALEQYV. For the CDR3, the DNA is TGTGCTAGCCAGCCGCGGGACGCCCTCGAGCAGTACGTC.

The rearrangement uses TRBV9 and TRBJ2-5; 8 bases align to TRBD2. This CDR3 spans 15 amino acids. Germline values: CDR1 SGDLS, CDR2 YYNGEE. The trim removed 0 bases at V and 1 base at J, leaving 2 bases unmatched. In nucleotides, the CDR3 is TGTGCCAGCAGCGTAGCGGGGGGGTTCCAAGAGACCCAGTACTTC. Translating gives CASSVAGGFQETQYF. Full variable domain (rest looked up from reference TRBV9 and TRBJ2-5): DSGVTQTPKHLITATGQRVTLRCSPRSGDLSVYWYQQSLDQGLQFLIQYYNGEERAKGNILERFSAQQFPDLHSELNLSSLELGDSALYFCASSVAGGFQETQYFGPGTRLLVL.

This clonotype was detected ten times or more. The V and J genes are TRBV9 and TRBJ1-1; TRBD1 matches at 7 bases. CDR3 length equals 15 residues. The V segment lost 3 bases and the J segment 2 bases; nucleotides outside the gene matches: 7. CDR1 SGDLS and CDR2 YYNGEE come from the germline V gene. CDR3 DNA: TGTGCCAGCAGCGACGGACAGGCGGTTAACACTGAAGCTTTCTTT. Its protein is CASSDGQAVNTEAFF.

V is TRBV7-9 and J is TRBJ2-7, with 10 bases fitting TRBD1. The CDR3 length is 14 residues. Germline V gene lookup returns CDR1 SEHNR and CDR2 FQNEAQ (reference sequence). V trimming: 5 bases; J trimming: 6 bases; junction bases outside the gene matches: 7. Here the CDR3 DNA reads TGTGCCAGCAGCCAGGGGACAGGGGAATTCGAGCAGTACTTC. It yields the protein CASSQGTGEFEQYF.

The chain joins TRBV14 to TRBJ1-2; 7 nucleotides align to TRBD1. Looked up from germline, CDR1 is SGHDN and CDR2 is FVKESK. V gave up 4 bases and J gave up 5 bases; unmatched junction bases: 7. The CDR3 extends over 14 amino acids. Here the CDR3 reads CASSRETGWYGYTF. DNA of the CDR3: TGTGCCAGCAGCCGAGAGACAGGGTGGTATGGCTACACCTTC.

The rearrangement joins TRBV25-1 to TRBJ2-5, with a weak D call TRBD2 (7 bases). Germline loops: CDR1 MGHDK, CDR2 SYGVNS. Trimming took off 7 bases at V and 11 bases at J, with 26 bases between the two ends. CDR3 size: 15 residues. The CDR3 sequence: CASTGAGALYNEQYF. The DNA for the CDR3 is TGTGCCAGCACTGGGGCGGGGGCGCTATACAATGAGCAGTACTTC.

As for this clonotype: A much larger clone differs from this one at a single base, so this may be a read error. V and J are TRBV2 and TRBJ1-5, with D possibly matching TRBD1 (6 bases). CDR1 is SNHLY, CDR2 FYNNEI, per germline. Trimming stripped 2 bases from V and 0 bases from J, with 8 bases between. The CDR3 has 15 amino acids. CDR3 coding DNA: TGTGCCAGCAGTGAAACAGGGAATAGCAATCAGCCCCAGCATTTT. It is translated as CASSETGNSNQPQHF.

V and J are TRBV29-1 and TRBJ2-7; no clear D gene. The ends were cut back, 4 bases at V and 7 bases at J, with 20 bases in the middle. Germline CDR1 is SQVTM and CDR2 is ANQGSEA. This CDR3 is 14 amino acids long. The CDR3 protein is CSVVVRTNTGEQYF. CDR3 nucleotides: TGCAGCGTTGTTGTGCGGACGAACACCGGGGAGCAGTACTTC.

About this clonotype itself: A much larger clone sits a single nucleotide away, making a read error possible. CDR3 residues: CASSSNPVDSGSSVLTF. In DNA form, the CDR3 reads TGTGCCAGCAGCTCCAACCCGGTGGACAGCGGTAGTAGCGTCCTGACTTTC. The chain carries TRBV11-2 and TRBJ2-6; D is possibly TRBD1 (6 bases). The CDR3 covers 17 residues. V was clipped by 4 bases and J by 12 bases, with 25 bases between them. From germline, CDR1 is SGHAT and CDR2 FQNNGV.

As concerns this clonotype: One end of the junction fails to match germline, which may point to a read error. This chain links TRBV5-5 with TRBJ1-6, with D unclear. The CDR3 consists of 17 residues. CDR1 and CDR2 from the germline V gene are SGHKS and YYEKEE (reference sequence). In nucleotides, the CDR3 is TGCGCCAGCAGCCAAGATCAGCAGATACCCGGCAATTCACCCCTCCACTTT. Protein: CASSQDQQIPGNSPLHF.

This clonotype was recorded at least ten times. The rearrangement links TRBV6-4 to TRBJ1-6; D might be TRBD1 (5 bases). The V end lost 3 bases, the J end lost 6 bases, and 9 bases lay between the germline ends. This CDR3 contains 14 residues. The germline V gene encodes CDR1 MRHNA and CDR2 SNTAGT. The CDR3 is CASSEARGNSPLHF. The CDR3 nucleotides are TGTGCCAGCAGTGAAGCAAGGGGTAATTCACCCCTCCACTTT.

This clonotype was observed a handful of times. The chain uses TRBV5-1 and TRBJ2-2; 11 bases are a match to TRBD2. CDR3 length: 15 residues. V lost 4 bases to trimming and J lost 5 bases; unmatched junction nucleotides: 4. The germline gives CDR1 SGHRS, CDR2 YFSETQ. CDR3 sequence: CASSTGTSGTGELFF. In DNA form, the CDR3 reads TGCGCCAGCAGCACCGGGACTAGCGGTACCGGGGAGCTGTTTTTT.

Concerning this clonotype itself: No DNA is shown, since the ends of the CDR3 on it are uncertain; the CDR3 is the one TCRdb lists. The genes are TRBV20-1 and TRBJ1-4. Including both end residues, the CDR3 is 15 amino acids long. Germline assignment: CDR1 DFQATT and CDR2 SNEGSKA (reference sequence). The CDR3 loop is CSARDLAGGMKNCFF.

This clonotype was recorded at least ten times. The genes are TRBV24-1 and TRBJ2-2; tentatively, D is TRBD1 (6 bases). This CDR3 region has 14 residues. The germline V and J ends were trimmed by 4 bases and 5 bases, with 10 bases remaining between them. The germline V gene encodes CDR1 KGHDR and CDR2 SFDVKD. Here the CDR3 DNA reads TGTGCCACCAGTGAGGACAGACCTACCGGGGAGCTGTTTTTT. Amino acid sequence: CATSEDRPTGELFF.

A word on this clonotype: At one end the junction does not follow the germline gene, possibly because of a read error. The chain employs TRBV7-9 and TRBJ2-6; D may match TRBD1 or TRBD2 (7 bases each). The CDR3 covers 16 residues. Germline V gene lookup returns CDR1 SEHNR and CDR2 FQNEAQ (reference sequence). CDR3 in amino acids: CASSTLGTTGDNVLTF. The CDR3 DNA follows: TGTGCCAGCAGCACGCTGGGGACTACAGGGGACAACGTCCTGACTTTC.

V is TRBV24-1 and J is TRBJ2-7; the match to TRBD1 covers 7 bases. The length of the CDR3 is 15 residues. The trim removed 11 bases at V and 1 base at J, leaving 13 bases unmatched. Germline V gene sequence: CDR1 KGHDR, CDR2 SFDVKD. CDR3 in amino acids: CASSHGQDFSYEQYF. The CDR3 bases are TGTGCCAGCAGCCACGGACAGGATTTTTCCTACGAGCAGTACTTC.

This chain joins TRBV7-8 and TRBJ2-6; 9 bases agree with TRBD1. V lost 4 bases to trimming and J lost 2 bases; unmatched junction nucleotides: 9. Germline CDR1 reads SGHVS; CDR2 reads FQNEAQ. This CDR3 has 18 amino acids. The CDR3 DNA reads TGTGCCAGCAGCTACGGGACAGGGAGGACCCCTGGGGCCAACGTCCTGACTTTC. Its translation is CASSYGTGRTPGANVLTF.